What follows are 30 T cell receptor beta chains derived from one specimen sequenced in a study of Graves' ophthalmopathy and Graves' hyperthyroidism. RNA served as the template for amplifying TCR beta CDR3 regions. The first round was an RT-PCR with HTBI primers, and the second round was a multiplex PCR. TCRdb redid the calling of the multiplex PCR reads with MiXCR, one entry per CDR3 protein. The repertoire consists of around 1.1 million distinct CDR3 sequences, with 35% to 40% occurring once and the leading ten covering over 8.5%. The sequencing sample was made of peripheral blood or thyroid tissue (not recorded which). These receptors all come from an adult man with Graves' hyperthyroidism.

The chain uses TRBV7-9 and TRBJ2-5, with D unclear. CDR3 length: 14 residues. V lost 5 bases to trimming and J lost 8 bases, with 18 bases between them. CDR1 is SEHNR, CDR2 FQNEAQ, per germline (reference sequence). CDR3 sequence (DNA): TGTGCCAGCAGCCAAGACGGGTGGGTCGAAACCCAGTACTTC. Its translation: CASSQDGWVETQYF.

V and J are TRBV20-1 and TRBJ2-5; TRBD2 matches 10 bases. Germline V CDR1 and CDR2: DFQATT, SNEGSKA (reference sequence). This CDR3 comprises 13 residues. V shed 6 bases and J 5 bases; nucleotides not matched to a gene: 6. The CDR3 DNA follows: TGCAGTGCACCTAGCGGGAGAGGGGAGACCCAGTACTTC. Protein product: CSAPSGRGETQYF.

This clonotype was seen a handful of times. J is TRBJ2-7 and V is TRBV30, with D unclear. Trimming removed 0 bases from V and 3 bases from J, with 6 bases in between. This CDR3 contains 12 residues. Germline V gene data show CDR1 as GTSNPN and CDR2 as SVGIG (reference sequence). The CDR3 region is CAWSVGFYEQYF. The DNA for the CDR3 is TGTGCCTGGAGTGTAGGATTCTACGAGCAGTACTTC.

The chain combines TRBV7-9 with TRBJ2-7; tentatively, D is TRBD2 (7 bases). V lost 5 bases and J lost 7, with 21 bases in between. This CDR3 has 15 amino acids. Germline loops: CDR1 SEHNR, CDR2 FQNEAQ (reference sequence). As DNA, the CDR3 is TGTGCCAGCAGCCTTACGCGAGGGGGGGCGCGAGAGCAGTACTTC. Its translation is CASSLTRGGAREQYF.

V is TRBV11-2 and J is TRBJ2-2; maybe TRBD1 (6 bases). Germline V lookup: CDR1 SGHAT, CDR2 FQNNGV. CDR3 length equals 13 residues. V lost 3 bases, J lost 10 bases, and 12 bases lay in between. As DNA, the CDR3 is TGTGCCAGCAGCTTTAGGGGACATGAGGAGCTGTTTTTT. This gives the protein CASSFRGHEELFF.

CDR3 sequence: CASSRQGYQETQYF. The CDR3 bases are TGTGCCAGCAGTAGACAGGGGTACCAAGAGACCCAGTACTTC. The chain has TRBV28 and TRBJ2-5, with 8 bases matching TRBD1. Germline V gives CDR1 MDHEN, CDR2 SYDVKM. Trimming cost V 5 bases and J 0 bases; bases outside gene matches: 2. This CDR3 is built from 14 residues.

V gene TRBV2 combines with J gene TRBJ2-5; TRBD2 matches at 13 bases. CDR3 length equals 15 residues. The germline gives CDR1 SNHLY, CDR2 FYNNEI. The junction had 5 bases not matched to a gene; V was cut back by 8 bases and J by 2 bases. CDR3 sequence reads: CASGLAGEGQETQYF. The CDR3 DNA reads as TGTGCCAGCGGACTAGCGGGAGAAGGGCAAGAGACCCAGTACTTC.

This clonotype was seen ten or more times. The CDR3 here is CASSRTENSNQPQHF. The CDR3 bases are TGTGCCAGCAGCCGAACAGAGAATAGCAATCAGCCCCAGCATTTT. The V call is TRBV7-6, the J call TRBJ1-5; no firm D call. CDR1 is SGHVS, CDR2 FNYEAQ, per germline. The CDR3 is 15 amino acids. V gave up 5 bases and J gave up 0 bases, with 11 bases separating them.

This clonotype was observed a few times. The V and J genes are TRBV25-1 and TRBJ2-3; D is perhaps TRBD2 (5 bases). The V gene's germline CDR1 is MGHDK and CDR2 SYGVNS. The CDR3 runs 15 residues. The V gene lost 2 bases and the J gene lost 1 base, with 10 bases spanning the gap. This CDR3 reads CASSEGDYRTDTQYF. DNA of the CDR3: TGTGCCAGCAGTGAAGGAGACTATCGCACAGATACGCAGTATTTT.

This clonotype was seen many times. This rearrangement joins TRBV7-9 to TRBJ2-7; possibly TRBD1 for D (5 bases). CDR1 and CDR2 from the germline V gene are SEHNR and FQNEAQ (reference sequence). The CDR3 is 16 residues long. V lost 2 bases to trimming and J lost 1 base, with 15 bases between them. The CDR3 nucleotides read TGTGCCAGCAGCTTAATAGTGGGTAAGGGGTCCTACGAGCAGTACTTC. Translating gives CASSLIVGKGSYEQYF.

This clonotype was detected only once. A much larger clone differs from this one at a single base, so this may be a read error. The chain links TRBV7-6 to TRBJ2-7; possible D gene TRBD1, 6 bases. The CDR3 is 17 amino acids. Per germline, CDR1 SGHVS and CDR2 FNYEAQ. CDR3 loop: CAGSPNRQAETFYEQYF. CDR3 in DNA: TGTGCCGGCAGCCCAAACCGACAGGCCGAAACCTTTTACGAGCAGTACTTC.

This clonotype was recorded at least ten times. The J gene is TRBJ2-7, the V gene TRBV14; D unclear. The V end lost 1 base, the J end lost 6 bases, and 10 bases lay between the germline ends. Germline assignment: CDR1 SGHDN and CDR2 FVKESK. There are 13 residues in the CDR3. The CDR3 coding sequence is TGTGCCAGCAGCCAAGTACGCCAGTTCGAGCAGTACTTC. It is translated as CASSQVRQFEQYF.

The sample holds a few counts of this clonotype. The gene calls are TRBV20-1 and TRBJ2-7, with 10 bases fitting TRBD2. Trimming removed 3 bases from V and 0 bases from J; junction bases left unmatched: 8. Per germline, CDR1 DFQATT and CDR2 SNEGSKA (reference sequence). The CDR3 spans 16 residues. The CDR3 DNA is TGCAGTGCTAGGGTCCTGACTAGCGGGCCCTCCTACGAGCAGTACTTC. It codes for CSARVLTSGPSYEQYF.

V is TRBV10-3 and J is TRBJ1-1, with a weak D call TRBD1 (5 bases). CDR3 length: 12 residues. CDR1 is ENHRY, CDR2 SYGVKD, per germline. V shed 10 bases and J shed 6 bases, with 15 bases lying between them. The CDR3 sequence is CATGSEGPEAFF. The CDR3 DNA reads TGTGCCACCGGCTCAGAGGGACCTGAAGCTTTCTTT.

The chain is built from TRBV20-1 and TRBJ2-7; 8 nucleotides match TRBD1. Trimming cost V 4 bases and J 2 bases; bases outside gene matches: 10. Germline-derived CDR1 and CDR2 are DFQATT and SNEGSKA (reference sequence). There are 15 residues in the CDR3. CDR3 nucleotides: TGCAGTGCTATACGACCAGGGACAGGCACCTACGAGCAGTACTTC. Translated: CSAIRPGTGTYEQYF.

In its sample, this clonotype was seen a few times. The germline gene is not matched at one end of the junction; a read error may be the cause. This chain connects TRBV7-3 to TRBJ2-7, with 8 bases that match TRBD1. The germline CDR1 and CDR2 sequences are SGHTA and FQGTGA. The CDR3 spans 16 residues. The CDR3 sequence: CASSQGAEGGEYEQYF. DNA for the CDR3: TGCGCCAGCAGCCAGGGGGCGGAAGGGGGCGAATACGAGCAGTACTTC.

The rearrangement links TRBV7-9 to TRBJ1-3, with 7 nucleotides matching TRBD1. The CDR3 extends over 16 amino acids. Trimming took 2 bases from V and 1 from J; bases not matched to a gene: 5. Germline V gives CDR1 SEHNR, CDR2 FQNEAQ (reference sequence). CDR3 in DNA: TGTGCCAGCAGCTTAAAGACAGGGTATTCTGGAAACACCATATATTTT. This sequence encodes CASSLKTGYSGNTIYF.

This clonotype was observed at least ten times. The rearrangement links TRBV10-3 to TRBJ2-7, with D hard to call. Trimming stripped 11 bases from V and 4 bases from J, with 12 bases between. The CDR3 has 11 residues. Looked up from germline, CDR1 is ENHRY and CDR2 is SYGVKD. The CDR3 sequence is CAAMGLYEQYF. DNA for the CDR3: TGTGCCGCCATGGGGTTATACGAGCAGTACTTC.

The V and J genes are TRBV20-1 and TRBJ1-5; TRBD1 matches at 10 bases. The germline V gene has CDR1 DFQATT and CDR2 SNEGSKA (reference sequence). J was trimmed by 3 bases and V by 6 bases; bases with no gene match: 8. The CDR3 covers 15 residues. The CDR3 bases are TGCAGTGCAAAAACCGGGACAGGGGTCAATCAGCCCCAGCATTTT. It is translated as CSAKTGTGVNQPQHF.

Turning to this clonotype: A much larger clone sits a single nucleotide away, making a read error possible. CDR3: CASSLGGDSSYEQYF. The CDR3 coding sequence is TGTGCCAGCAGTTTAGGGGGAGATTCCTCCTACGAGCAGTACTTC. The chain joins TRBV12-3 or TRBV12-4 to TRBJ2-7; tentative D call: TRBD2 (5 bases). There are 15 residues in the CDR3. V lost 1 base, J lost 0 bases, and 10 bases lay in between.

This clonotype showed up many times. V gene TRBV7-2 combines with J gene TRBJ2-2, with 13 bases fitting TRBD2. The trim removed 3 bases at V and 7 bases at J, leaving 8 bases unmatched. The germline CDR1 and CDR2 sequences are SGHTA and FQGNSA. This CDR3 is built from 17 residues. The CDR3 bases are TGTGCCAGCAGCTTCAGCGGACTAGCGGGAGTTGTCGGGGAGCTGTTTTTT. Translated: CASSFSGLAGVVGELFF.

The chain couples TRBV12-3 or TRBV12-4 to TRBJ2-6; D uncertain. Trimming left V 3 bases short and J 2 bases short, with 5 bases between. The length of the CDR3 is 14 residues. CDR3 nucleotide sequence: TGTGCCAGCAGTTTTCGGCCTGGGGCCAACGTCCTGACTTTC. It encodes CASSFRPGANVLTF.

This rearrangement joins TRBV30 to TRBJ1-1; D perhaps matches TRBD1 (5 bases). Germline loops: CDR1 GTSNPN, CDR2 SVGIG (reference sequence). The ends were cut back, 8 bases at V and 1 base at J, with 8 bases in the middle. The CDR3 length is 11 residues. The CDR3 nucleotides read TGTGCCCGCCAGGGGAACACTGAAGCTTTCTTT. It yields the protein CARQGNTEAFF.

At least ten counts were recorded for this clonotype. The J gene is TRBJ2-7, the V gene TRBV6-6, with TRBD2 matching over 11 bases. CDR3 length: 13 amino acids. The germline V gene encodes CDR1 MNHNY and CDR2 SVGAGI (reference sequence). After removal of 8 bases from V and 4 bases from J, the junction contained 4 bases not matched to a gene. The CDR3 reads CASGGTSGYEQYF. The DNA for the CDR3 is TGTGCCAGCGGCGGGACTAGCGGATACGAGCAGTACTTC.

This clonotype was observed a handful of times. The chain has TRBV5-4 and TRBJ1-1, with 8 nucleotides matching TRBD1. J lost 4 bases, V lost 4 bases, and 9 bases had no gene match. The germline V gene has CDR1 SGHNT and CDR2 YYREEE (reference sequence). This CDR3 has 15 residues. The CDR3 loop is CASSIWTGSGTEAFF. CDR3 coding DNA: TGTGCCAGCAGCATCTGGACAGGGTCGGGCACTGAAGCTTTCTTT.

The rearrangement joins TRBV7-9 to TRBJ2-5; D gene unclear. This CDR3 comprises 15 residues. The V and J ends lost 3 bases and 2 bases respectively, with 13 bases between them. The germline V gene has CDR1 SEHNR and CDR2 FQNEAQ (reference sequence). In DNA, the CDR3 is TGTGCCAGCAGCTTGGTATCCCTTTCTCAAGAGACCCAGTACTTC. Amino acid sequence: CASSLVSLSQETQYF.

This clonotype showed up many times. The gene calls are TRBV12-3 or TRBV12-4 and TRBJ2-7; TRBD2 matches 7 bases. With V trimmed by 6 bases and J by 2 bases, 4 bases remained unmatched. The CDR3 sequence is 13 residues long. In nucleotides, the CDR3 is TGTGCCAGCAGGAGCGGGACTCCCTACGAGCAGTACTTC. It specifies CASRSGTPYEQYF.

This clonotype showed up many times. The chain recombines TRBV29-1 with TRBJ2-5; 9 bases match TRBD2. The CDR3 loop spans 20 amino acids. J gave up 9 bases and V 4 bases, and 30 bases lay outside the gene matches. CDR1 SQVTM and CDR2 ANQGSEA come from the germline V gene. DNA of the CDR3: TGCAGCGTTGCGGGAGGAAGGGGACGGGCGGGACTAGCAGATACGTGGGCCCAGTACTTC. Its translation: CSVAGGRGRAGLADTWAQYF.

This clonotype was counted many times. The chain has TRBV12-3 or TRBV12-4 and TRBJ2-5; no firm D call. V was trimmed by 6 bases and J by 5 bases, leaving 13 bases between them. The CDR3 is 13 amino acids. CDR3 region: CASRFGSVETQYF. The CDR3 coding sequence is TGTGCCAGCAGATTCGGCAGTGTGGAGACCCAGTACTTC.

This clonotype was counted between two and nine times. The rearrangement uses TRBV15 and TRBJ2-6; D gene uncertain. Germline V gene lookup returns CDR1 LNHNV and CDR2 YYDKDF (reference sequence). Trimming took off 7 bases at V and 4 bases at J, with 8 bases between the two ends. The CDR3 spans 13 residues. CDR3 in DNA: TGTGCCACCAAACAGTGGGGGGCCAACGTCCTGACTTTC. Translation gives CATKQWGANVLTF.